The clone carrying this TCR beta chain appeared once. Germline assignment: CDR1 SGDLS and CDR2 YYNGEE. The ends lost 0 bases at V and 7 bases at J; junction bases unmatched: 0. The CDR3 loop spans 14 amino acids. The data stem from a study of blood T cell repertoires in COVID-19. Study-level background: Samples taken during acute and convalescent COVID-19 were collected in the United States, Italy and Spain. Sample material is recorded as cDNA or gDNA derived from T cells, B-cell-depleted T cells, or PBMCs.

Profiling relied on immunoSEQ multiplex PCR, and the TCRdb table lists in-frame clones only, not all of them. Here the sample spans hundreds of thousands of clones, less than 90% being singletons. V and J are TRBV9 and TRBJ1-6; 8 positions match TRBD1. The source is a woman of 80 years or more with active or convalescent COVID-19. The sequenced sample consisted of peripheral blood. CDR3 residues: CASSVGQGNSPLHF. The CDR3 DNA sequence: TGTGCCAGCAGCGTAGGACAGGGGAATTCACCCCTCCACTTT.